This entry concerns a single T cell receptor beta chain. This specimen belongs to a study of T cell responses to AZD1222 COVID-19 vaccine. Germline CDR1 reads SGHAT; CDR2 reads FQNNGV. The CDR3 covers 15 residues. Deletions cut 6 bases from V and 8 bases from J, with 20 bases between. TCRdb's table, derived via immunoSEQ multiplex PCR, lists solely in-frame clones and lacks some. Of 150,000 or so clones listed, about 92% were seen once; the top ten hold around 3.5%. Combined were second doses at about 4 or about 12 weeks. This sequence joins TRBV11-2 and TRBJ2-1, with D possibly matching TRBD2 (6 bases). The sequence was obtained from an adult who received the AZD1222 COVID-19 vaccine. Material: peripheral blood, obtained 28 days after the second AZD1222 dose. The CDR3 spells CASRGEASPTDEQFF. The CDR3 DNA follows: TGTGCCAGCAGAGGGGAGGCTAGCCCGACCGATGAGCAGTTCTTC.